This entry lists 10 T cell receptor beta chains sequenced from one sample in a study of cytomegalovirus exposure and HLA in healthy donors. Method: immunoSEQ multiplex PCR; TCRdb's copy keeps in-frame clones and lacks some. Of roughly 50,000 clones listed, 90% are singletons. Material: PBMCs. These receptors all come from a man aged 18 to 29 in good health and CMV-seronegative.

The chain uses TRBV7-2 and TRBJ1-1; 7 nucleotides agree with TRBD1. The V gene's germline CDR1 is SGHTA and CDR2 FQGNSA. J was trimmed by 0 bases and V by 1 base; bases with no gene match: 2. The CDR3 length is 15 residues. The CDR3 DNA reads as TGTGCCAGCAGCTTAGGAGGGACAGTGAACACTGAAGCTTTCTTT. Translation gives CASSLGGTVNTEAFF.

The gene calls are TRBV6-1 and TRBJ1-2, with TRBD1 as a possible D gene (6 bases). CDR1 and CDR2 from the germline V gene are MNHNS and SASEGT. The CDR3 is made up of 14 amino acids. V was shortened by 7 bases and J by 6 bases, with 18 bases between the two germline ends. As DNA, the CDR3 is TGTGCCAGCACCACGACATACAGGGATCATGGCTACACCTTC. It encodes CASTTTYRDHGYTF.

The V call is TRBV19, the J call TRBJ1-1; 8 bases fit TRBD1. The CDR3 covers 14 residues. The germline gives CDR1 LNHDA, CDR2 SQIVND (reference sequence). J gave up 11 bases and V 4 bases, and 12 bases lay outside the gene matches. In DNA, the CDR3 is TGTGCCAGTAGTAAGTCAGGGACAGGCCTCAGTGCTTTCTTT. It yields the protein CASSKSGTGLSAFF.

J is TRBJ2-1 and V is TRBV4-1, with 8 bases identical to TRBD2. The CDR3 spans 16 residues. CDR1 is MGHRA, CDR2 YSYEKL, per germline. The V and J ends lost 0 bases and 7 bases, in that order; junction bases with no gene match: 8. CDR3 region: CASSQEYSGSRNEQFF. DNA of the CDR3: TGCGCCAGCAGCCAAGAATACAGCGGGAGTAGAAATGAGCAGTTCTTC.

The chain uses TRBV27 and TRBJ2-1; a possible D gene is TRBD2 (5 bases). The CDR3 consists of 14 residues. The V gene's germline CDR1 is MNHEY and CDR2 SMNVEV (reference sequence). V lost 3 bases and J 7 bases, leaving 13 bases between the germline ends. The CDR3 sequence: CASSLEAVGNEQFF. The CDR3 coding sequence is TGTGCCAGCAGTTTGGAAGCGGTAGGGAATGAGCAGTTCTTC.

The V and J genes are TRBV5-6 and TRBJ2-3; D remains unclear. The V and J ends lost 2 bases and 2 bases respectively, with 9 bases between them. The CDR3 runs to 14 residues. From germline, CDR1 is SGHDT and CDR2 YYEEEE. The CDR3, as DNA: TGTGCCAGCAGCTTAGTTAGCCTCACAGATACGCAGTATTTT. Its translation: CASSLVSLTDTQYF.

The CDR3 coding sequence is TGCAGCGTTGAAGGAACAGATTCCACAGATACGCAGTATTTT. Its translation: CSVEGTDSTDTQYF. The chain combines TRBV29-1 with TRBJ2-3; the D is unclear. Trimming removed 1 base at V and 2 bases at J, with 10 bases between. Germline assignment: CDR1 SQVTM and CDR2 ANQGSEA. This CDR3 contains 14 residues.

This chain joins TRBV7-9 and TRBJ2-7; 9 bases agree with TRBD1. Germline trimming cut 8 bases from V and 6 bases from J; bases unmatched to any gene: 14. This CDR3 is built from 15 residues. Germline assignment: CDR1 SEHNR and CDR2 FQNEAQ (reference sequence). The CDR3 nucleotides are TGTGCCAGCGATACTACAACAGGGGGCGATCCCGAGCAGTACTTC. It specifies CASDTTTGGDPEQYF.

The chain couples TRBV2 to TRBJ1-2; D is uncertain. CDR1 and CDR2 from the germline V gene are SNHLY and FYNNEI. With 9 bases removed from V and 4 bases from J, the gap between germline ends came to 18 bases. The CDR3 is 14 residues long. For the CDR3, the DNA is TGTGCCAGTCAACCTACCGACTTAGCCTATGGCTACACCTTC. It codes for CASQPTDLAYGYTF. The full variable domain, with the rest looked up from reference TRBV2 and TRBJ1-2, is EPEVTQTPSHQVTQMGQEVILRCVPISNHLYFYWYRQILGQKVEFLVSFYNNEISEKSEIFDDQFSVERPDGSNFTLKIRSTKLEDSAMYFCASQPTDLAYGYTFGSGTRLTVV.

This chain joins TRBV28 and TRBJ2-3, with 12 bases that match TRBD2. The V and J ends lost 5 bases and 5 bases, in that order; junction bases with no gene match: 14. The CDR3 has 18 residues. Germline V gives CDR1 MDHEN, CDR2 SYDVKM. CDR3 in amino acids: CASSRSSGRAQVGDTQYF. CDR3 DNA: TGTGCCAGCAGTAGGTCTAGCGGGAGGGCCCAGGTTGGAGATACGCAGTATTTT. The full variable domain, completed using reference TRBV28 and TRBJ2-3, is DVKVTQSSRYLVKRTGEKVFLECVQDMDHENMFWYRQDPGLGLRLIYFSYDVKMKEKGDIPEGYSVSREKKERFSLILESASTNQTSMYLCASSRSSGRAQVGDTQYFGPGTRLTVL.